This paragraph covers one TCR beta chain sequence. This sample was included in a study of blood T cell repertoires in COVID-19. Study-level background: Sites in the United States, Italy and Spain provided acute and convalescent COVID-19 samples. The cDNA or gDNA used as material had been derived from T cells, B-cell-depleted T cells, or PBMCs.

Germline V lookup: CDR1 SGHTA, CDR2 FQGNSA. The CDR3 totals 16 residues. The J segment lost 4 bases and the V segment lost 5 bases, leaving 6 bases of the junction unmatched. Original methodology: Amplifying reference gene primers gave estimates of nucleated cell counts. The table came from immunoSEQ multiplex PCR; TCRdb's copy has only in-frame clones and leaves some out. The V and J calls and clone size come from that table; D and trimming were worked out from the DNA. Of 150,000 or so clones in the sample, about 74% were seen once. The rearrangement uses TRBV7-2 and TRBJ2-3, with 13 bases that match TRBD2. This receptor was identified in a woman of 80 years or more with acute or convalescent COVID-19. Source material: peripheral blood. This CDR3 is CASSTGLAGVSDTQYF. CDR3 in DNA: TGTGCCAGCAGCACAGGACTAGCGGGAGTTTCAGATACGCAGTATTTT.